This passage covers 2 T cell receptor beta chains from one sample sequenced in a study of shared clonotypes between healthy human individuals. Some clones are missing from TCRdb's copy, which holds only in-frame ones; the method was immunoSEQ multiplex PCR. The sample lists some 2.1 million clones; approximately 94% were seen once. Selected positively for CCR7 and CD45RO-negative, naive CD8 cells excluded terminally differentiated effector memory CD45RA+ cells. The specimen was naive CD8+ T cells sorted from blood. Receptors were obtained from a young man in good health.

The genes are TRBV5-1 and TRBJ2-3; TRBD2 matches at 10 bases. This CDR3 has 16 amino acids. V shed 5 bases and J 0 bases; nucleotides not matched to a gene: 6. From germline, CDR1 is SGHRS and CDR2 YFSETQ. The CDR3 loop reads CASRGLAGESTDTQYF. The DNA for the CDR3 is TGCGCCAGCAGGGGCCTAGCGGGGGAGAGCACAGATACGCAGTATTTT.

The CDR3 here is CASSPREGISGNTIYF. The CDR3 nucleotides read TGTGCCAGCAGCCCTCGGGAGGGGATCTCTGGAAACACCATATATTTT. The chain joins TRBV7-9 to TRBJ1-3, with D possibly matching TRBD1 (5 bases). With 5 bases removed from V and 0 bases from J, the gap between germline ends came to 14 bases. There are 16 residues in the CDR3. Germline V gene lookup returns CDR1 SEHNR and CDR2 FQNEAQ (reference sequence).